The 31 T cell receptor beta chains reported below all come from one sample, sequenced in a study of shared clonotypes between healthy human individuals. Here immunoSEQ multiplex PCR was the method, and the copy in TCRdb shows in-frame clones only, minus some. The sample carries some 2,400,000 clones, around 95% recorded once. Sequencing used naive CD4+ T cells sorted from blood. Regarding subset: CD45RA+ positively selected. Source of these receptors: a man between 18 and 29 years old in good health.

This chain's CDR3 is CASTSLGSTNEKLFF. In DNA form, the CDR3 reads TGTGCCAGCACCTCCCTGGGGTCAACTAATGAAAAACTGTTTTTT. The V call is TRBV7-2, the J call TRBJ1-4; D is uncertain. Deletions cut 7 bases from V and 0 bases from J, with 12 bases between. This CDR3 spans 15 amino acids. Germline values: CDR1 SGHTA, CDR2 FQGNSA.

Comments on this clone: The same CDR3 is also encoded by other DNA sequences in this sample. The chain uses TRBV9 and TRBJ2-2; D unresolved. Germline assignment: CDR1 SGDLS and CDR2 YYNGEE. The V end was cut by 0 bases, the J end by 1 base, with 7 bases between. The CDR3 runs 15 residues. The CDR3 is CASSVVAVNTGELFF. The CDR3 DNA reads TGTGCCAGCAGCGTAGTTGCGGTGAACACCGGGGAGCTGTTTTTT.

The chain links TRBV18 to TRBJ2-7; TRBD2 aligns across 10 bases. The length of the CDR3 is 16 residues. CDR1 and CDR2 from the germline V gene are KGHSH and LQKENI. Trimming at V came to 2 bases and at J to 6 bases, leaving 10 bases not matched to a gene. DNA of the CDR3: TGTGCCAGCTCACCATCACTAGCGGGACCCCTCCTCGAGCAGTACTTC. Its protein product is CASSPSLAGPLLEQYF.

This clone was observed a handful of times. The chain is built from TRBV12-5 and TRBJ2-7; weak D call: TRBD1 (5 bases). The germline CDR1 and CDR2 sequences are LGHNT and FRNRAP. The germline V and J ends were trimmed by 5 bases and 2 bases, with 13 bases remaining between them. The CDR3 contains 14 residues. The CDR3 bases are TGTGCTAGTGGTCTGCCAGGGCAGGCCTACGAGCAGTACTTC. Protein sequence: CASGLPGQAYEQYF.

This clone appeared once. The rearrangement uses TRBV5-1 and TRBJ2-5; 10 bases match TRBD1. The J segment lost 5 bases and the V segment lost 5 bases, leaving 15 bases of the junction unmatched. Per the germline V gene, CDR1 is SGHRS and CDR2 is YFSETQ. The CDR3 is 17 amino acids. The CDR3, as DNA: TGCGCCAGCAGGAGACAGGGGGCCCTAGGAGCCTCGGAGACCCAGTACTTC. It translates to CASRRQGALGASETQYF.

This clone appeared a single time. The rearrangement uses TRBV9 and TRBJ2-1; a possible D gene is TRBD2 (7 bases). V lost 0 bases and J lost 6, with 10 bases in between. From germline, CDR1 is SGDLS and CDR2 YYNGEE. This CDR3 region has 14 residues. In DNA, the CDR3 is TGTGCCAGCAGCGTAGGGCGGGGGCGCAATGAGCAGTTCTTC. Protein: CASSVGRGRNEQFF.

This clone was found once. The chain carries TRBV6-1 and TRBJ2-3; 12 positions match TRBD1. Germline loops: CDR1 MNHNS, CDR2 SASEGT. The CDR3 loop spans 19 amino acids. V trimming: 6 bases; J trimming: 3 bases; junction bases outside the gene matches: 16. The CDR3, as DNA: TGTGCCAGCAGAGAAACGATTCCGGGACAGGGGGCGAAGACAGATACGCAGTATTTT. Its translation: CASRETIPGQGAKTDTQYF.

The chain recombines TRBV5-1 with TRBJ1-2; TRBD1 is a possible D gene (6 bases). V lost 0 bases and J lost 8, with 20 bases in between. The CDR3 runs 16 residues. Germline V lookup: CDR1 SGHRS, CDR2 YFSETQ. The CDR3 here is CASSLAPGEGGAGYTF. CDR3 DNA sequence: TGCGCCAGCAGCTTGGCCCCGGGTGAGGGGGGGGCAGGCTACACCTTC. The full variable domain, rest sourced from reference TRBV5-1 and TRBJ1-2, is KAGVTQTPRYLIKTRGQQVTLSCSPISGHRSVSWYQQTPGQGLQFLFEYFSETQRNKGNFPGRFSGRQFSNSRSEMNVSTLELGDSALYLCASSLAPGEGGAGYTFGSGTRLTVV.

The rearrangement joins TRBV7-9 to TRBJ2-2; possibly TRBD1 or TRBD2 for D (6 bases each). CDR3 length equals 14 residues. Germline V lookup: CDR1 SEHNR, CDR2 FQNEAQ (reference sequence). The V gene lost 7 bases and the J gene lost 7 bases, with 16 bases spanning the gap. CDR3 loop: CASTPKGGYGELFF. The CDR3 coding sequence is TGTGCCAGCACCCCGAAGGGGGGCTACGGGGAGCTGTTTTTT.

The rearrangement links TRBV18 to TRBJ2-7; a weak D match, TRBD1 (5 bases). The V gene's germline CDR1 is KGHSH and CDR2 LQKENI. This CDR3 region has 13 residues. Trimming took off 3 bases at V and 5 bases at J, with 11 bases between the two ends. The CDR3 loop is CASSPVRGNEQYF. The CDR3 DNA reads as TGTGCCAGCTCACCGGTTAGGGGTAACGAGCAGTACTTC.

This chain joins TRBV19 and TRBJ2-1; D is perhaps TRBD1 (6 bases). CDR1 is LNHDA and CDR2 is SQIVND in the germline V gene (reference sequence). V shed 6 bases and J shed 7 bases, with 16 bases lying between them. This CDR3 is built from 14 residues. The CDR3 nucleotides read TGTGCCAGTAGCACCCCTGACAGGTCGAATGAGCAGTTCTTC. This translates into CASSTPDRSNEQFF. The full variable domain, with the rest looked up from reference TRBV19 and TRBJ2-1, is DGGITQSPKYLFRKEGQNVTLSCEQNLNHDAMYWYRQDPGQGLRLIYYSQIVNDFQKGDIAEGYSVSREKKESFPLTVTSAQKNPTAFYLCASSTPDRSNEQFFGPGTRLTVL.

The chain is built from TRBV21-1 and TRBJ2-7; the table assigns TRBD1, which was not confirmed against the DNA. TRBV21-1 is a pseudogene segment. CDR3 length: 18 residues. The CDR3, as DNA: TGTGCCAGCACCATCAAGAACTCCGGGACAGGGGAGAGGGATGAGCAGTACTTC. It yields the protein CASTIKNSGTGERDEQYF.

J is TRBJ1-1 and V is TRBV10-3, with 9 bases lining up with TRBD1. The CDR3 is made up of 17 amino acids. In germline, CDR1 is ENHRY, CDR2 SYGVKD. Germline trimming cut 0 bases from V and 7 bases from J; bases unmatched to any gene: 12. The CDR3 region is CAISESRTGAVLGEAFF. CDR3 coding DNA: TGTGCCATCAGTGAGTCGAGGACAGGGGCTGTTCTCGGTGAAGCTTTCTTT.

The chain combines TRBV14 with TRBJ2-5; D possibly corresponds to TRBD2 (5 bases). Trimming removed 4 bases from V and 2 bases from J, with 8 bases in between. This CDR3 is 13 amino acids long. Germline CDR1 and CDR2: SGHDN and FVKESK. This CDR3 reads CASSRAVQETQYF. The DNA of the CDR3 is TGTGCCAGCAGCCGAGCGGTACAAGAGACCCAGTACTTC.

This clone turned up a few times. The chain links TRBV6-1 to TRBJ2-2, with D uncertain. This CDR3 has 11 residues. Germline V gene data show CDR1 as MNHNS and CDR2 as SASEGT. Trimming shortened V by 0 bases and J by 7 bases, and 0 bases separated the two germline ends. CDR3 sequence reads: CASSEAGELFF. The CDR3 region has the DNA TGTGCCAGCAGTGAAGCCGGGGAGCTGTTTTTT.

The chain links TRBV5-1 to TRBJ1-2; TRBD1 matches 8 bases. V lost 3 bases and J lost 5; bases outside the gene matches: 3. CDR3 size: 13 residues. In germline, CDR1 is SGHRS, CDR2 YFSETQ. CDR3 in amino acids: CASSWGQAYGYTF. In nucleotides, the CDR3 is TGCGCCAGCAGCTGGGGACAGGCTTATGGCTACACCTTC.

The chain employs TRBV5-1 and TRBJ1-1, with a possible D match to TRBD1 (6 bases). This CDR3 is 17 amino acids long. Trimming stripped 0 bases from V and 3 bases from J, with 18 bases between. The V gene's germline CDR1 is SGHRS and CDR2 YFSETQ. The CDR3 reads CASSLVFRTGMDTEAFF. The CDR3 DNA follows: TGCGCCAGCAGCTTGGTGTTTAGAACAGGGATGGACACTGAAGCTTTCTTT.

This clone has more than one count but fewer than ten. Other DNA variants within this sample encode the same CDR3. This chain connects TRBV6-5 to TRBJ1-6; D not certain. Between the trimmed V and J ends, which lost 1 base and 7 bases, there was a span of 2 bases. Germline lookup yields CDR1 MNHEY and CDR2 SVGAGI. The CDR3 is 12 amino acids. In nucleotides, the CDR3 is TGTGCCAGCAGTTACTTGAATTCACCCCTCCACTTT. Translating it yields CASSYLNSPLHF.

Comments on this clone: Other DNA sequences of this sample code for an identical CDR3. The CDR3 protein is CASRRSYEQYF. As DNA, the CDR3 is TGTGCCAGCAGAAGATCCTACGAGCAGTACTTC. The gene calls are TRBV6-5 and TRBJ2-7, with D unclear. V lost 6 bases and J lost 1, with 4 bases in between. The CDR3 extends over 11 amino acids. CDR1 MNHEY and CDR2 SVGAGI come from the germline V gene.

On this clone itself: A much larger clone sits a single nucleotide away, making a read error possible. The chain joins TRBV5-1 to TRBJ2-5; D might be TRBD2 (5 bases). The length of the CDR3 is 11 residues. Germline V gene data show CDR1 as SGHRS and CDR2 as YFSETQ. The CDR3 loop reads CASSLGEIQYF. CDR3 bases: TGCGCCAGCAGCTTGGGGGAGATCCAGTACTTC.

This sequence joins TRBV11-2 and TRBJ2-7; 7 nucleotides line up with TRBD2. Per the germline V gene, CDR1 is SGHAT and CDR2 is FQNNGV. The CDR3 covers 14 residues. J gave up 0 bases and V 2 bases, and 1 base lay outside the gene matches. CDR3 in amino acids: CASSLSGDSYEQYF. As DNA, the CDR3 is TGTGCCAGCAGCTTAAGCGGGGACTCCTACGAGCAGTACTTC.

V usage is TRBV9 and J usage is TRBJ2-1; 10 bases are a match to TRBD2. This CDR3 comprises 16 residues. V was pared by 2 bases and J by 2 bases, with 4 bases of the junction left unmatched. Germline CDR1 is SGDLS and CDR2 is YYNGEE. In nucleotides, the CDR3 is TGTGCCAGCAGCGTGGAAAGCGGGAGGGCCTACAATGAGCAGTTCTTC. Protein: CASSVESGRAYNEQFF.

V gene TRBV2 combines with J gene TRBJ1-6, with a weak D call TRBD1 (6 bases). Germline CDR1 reads SNHLY; CDR2 reads FYNNEI. The V end lost 2 bases, the J end lost 8 bases, and 19 bases lay between the germline ends. The CDR3 is made up of 17 amino acids. The CDR3: CASSERDTRRTHSPLHF. The CDR3 DNA reads as TGTGCCAGCAGTGAAAGGGACACCCGGAGGACTCATTCACCCCTCCACTTT.

The chain carries TRBV5-1 and TRBJ1-4; TRBD1 matches 7 bases. The V gene's germline CDR1 is SGHRS and CDR2 YFSETQ. With V trimmed by 5 bases and J by 4 bases, 11 bases remained unmatched. The CDR3 length is 16 residues. CDR3 sequence: CASSQSPGQINEKLFF. DNA for the CDR3: TGCGCCAGCAGTCAGAGCCCGGGACAGATTAATGAAAAACTGTTTTTT.

Details on this clone: One junction end does not reproduce the germline sequence, and a read error may be involved. The V and J genes are TRBV29-1 and TRBJ2-3; 10 nucleotides line up with TRBD2. This CDR3 has 14 amino acids. CDR1 SQVTM and CDR2 ANQGSEA come from the germline V gene. The DNA of the CDR3 is TGCAGCGTCGAAGCGGGAGGGCCCTTAGATACGCAGTATTTT. Its translation is CSVEAGGPLDTQYF.

The chain is built from TRBV27 and TRBJ2-1, with 10 nucleotides matching TRBD2. V dropped 8 bases and J dropped 6; count of bases not matched to a gene: 7. Per the germline V gene, CDR1 is MNHEY and CDR2 is SMNVEV (reference sequence). This CDR3 is 14 amino acids long. CDR3 region: CASGTIAGGNEQFF. The DNA for the CDR3 is TGTGCCAGCGGCACAATAGCGGGGGGCAATGAGCAGTTCTTC.

The chain is built from TRBV6-1 and TRBJ2-7; no definite D call. Germline V gene lookup returns CDR1 MNHNS and CDR2 SASEGT. The CDR3 spans 11 residues. V was pared by 2 bases and J by 5 bases, with 4 bases between. CDR3 in amino acids: CASSEKNEQYF. In nucleotides, the CDR3 is TGTGCCAGCAGTGAAAAAAACGAGCAGTACTTC.

The chain uses TRBV6-5 and TRBJ2-3; 10 bases match TRBD1. J was trimmed by 6 bases and V by 4 bases; bases with no gene match: 10. The length of the CDR3 is 16 residues. Germline V gives CDR1 MNHEY, CDR2 SVGAGI. CDR3 protein: CASSSPGDRGLDTQYF. Written as DNA, the CDR3 is TGTGCCAGCAGTTCCCCCGGGGACAGGGGCCTGGATACGCAGTATTTT.

The chain couples TRBV18 to TRBJ1-3; D is perhaps TRBD1 (5 bases). The germline gives CDR1 KGHSH, CDR2 LQKENI. Deletions cut 4 bases from V and 3 bases from J, with 7 bases between. This CDR3 is built from 13 residues. The CDR3 DNA is TGTGCCAGCTCACTGGGACGTGGAAACACCATATATTTT. Translating it yields CASSLGRGNTIYF.

This chain uses TRBV9 with TRBJ1-1; D not resolved. Germline V gene sequence: CDR1 SGDLS, CDR2 YYNGEE. The germline V and J ends were trimmed by 4 bases and 4 bases, with 20 bases remaining between them. The CDR3 has 16 amino acids. The CDR3 bases are TGTGCCAGCAGCCCAACCTCGCGGAAGGGCATCACTGAAGCTTTCTTT. Translated: CASSPTSRKGITEAFF.

The sample holds a few counts of this clone. This chain joins TRBV7-2 and TRBJ1-2; possibly TRBD1 for D (6 bases). The germline gives CDR1 SGHTA, CDR2 FQGNSA. The V end lost 5 bases, the J end lost 4 bases, and 14 bases lay between the germline ends. The CDR3 extends over 14 amino acids. CDR3 region: CASSSRGEVYGYTF. For the CDR3, the DNA is TGTGCCAGCAGCAGCAGGGGAGAAGTCTATGGCTACACCTTC.